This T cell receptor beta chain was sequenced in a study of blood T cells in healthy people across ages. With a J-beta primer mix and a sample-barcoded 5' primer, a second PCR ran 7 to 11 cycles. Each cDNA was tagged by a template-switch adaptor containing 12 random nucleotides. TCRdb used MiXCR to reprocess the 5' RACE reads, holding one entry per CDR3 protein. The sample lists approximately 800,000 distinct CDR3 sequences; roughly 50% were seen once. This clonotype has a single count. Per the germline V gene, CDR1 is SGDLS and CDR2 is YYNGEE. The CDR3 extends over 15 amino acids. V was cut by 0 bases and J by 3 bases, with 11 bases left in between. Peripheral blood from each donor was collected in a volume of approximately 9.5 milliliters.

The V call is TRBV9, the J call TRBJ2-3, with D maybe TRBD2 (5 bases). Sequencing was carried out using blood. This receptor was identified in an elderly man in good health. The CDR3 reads CASSVVTGLTDTQYF. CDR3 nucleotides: TGTGCCAGCAGCGTAGTAACGGGGTTGACAGATACGCAGTATTTT.